This record concerns one TCR beta chain sequence. The sample originates from a study of blood T cell repertoires in COVID-19. Looking at the study overall: Sites in the United States, Italy and Spain provided acute and convalescent COVID-19 samples. PBMCs, B-cell-depleted T cells, or T cells provided the cDNA or gDNA that made up the material.

Some clones are missing from TCRdb's copy, which holds only in-frame ones; the method was immunoSEQ multiplex PCR. The sample holds 300,000 to 350,000 clones, approximately 88% seen once. Germline lookup yields CDR1 SGHVS and CDR2 FQNEAQ. The CDR3 sequence is 16 residues long. J gave up 5 bases and V 2 bases, and 9 bases lay outside the gene matches. Specimen: PBMCs or T cells enriched from blood (not recorded which). The receptor comes from a woman aged 18-35 years who had recovered from COVID-19. The chain is built from TRBV7-8 and TRBJ2-1; TRBD2 aligns across 7 bases. Written as DNA, the CDR3 is TGTGCCAGCAGCTTATTTAAAGGGGACTACAACAATGAGCAGTTCTTC. Protein sequence: CASSLFKGDYNNEQFF.